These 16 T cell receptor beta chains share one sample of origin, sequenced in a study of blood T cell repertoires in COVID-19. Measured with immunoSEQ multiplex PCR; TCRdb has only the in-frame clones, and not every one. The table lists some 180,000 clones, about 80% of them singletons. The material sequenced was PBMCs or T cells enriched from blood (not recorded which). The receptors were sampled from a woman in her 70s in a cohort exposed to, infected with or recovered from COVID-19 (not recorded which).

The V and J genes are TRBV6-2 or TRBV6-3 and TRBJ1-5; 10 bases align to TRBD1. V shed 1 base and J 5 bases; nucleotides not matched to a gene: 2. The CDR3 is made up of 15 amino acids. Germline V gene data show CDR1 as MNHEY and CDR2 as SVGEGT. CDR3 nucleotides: TGTGCCAGCAGTTACTTGGGGACAGGGGATCAGCCCCAGCATTTT. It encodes CASSYLGTGDQPQHF.

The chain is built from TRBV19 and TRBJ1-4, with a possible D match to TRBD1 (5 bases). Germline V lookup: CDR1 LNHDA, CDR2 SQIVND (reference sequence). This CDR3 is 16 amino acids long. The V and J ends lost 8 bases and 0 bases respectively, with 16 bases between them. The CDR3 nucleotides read TGTGCCAGTGGGGCAGAAGGGGCAGCAACTAATGAAAAACTGTTTTTT. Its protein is CASGAEGAATNEKLFF.

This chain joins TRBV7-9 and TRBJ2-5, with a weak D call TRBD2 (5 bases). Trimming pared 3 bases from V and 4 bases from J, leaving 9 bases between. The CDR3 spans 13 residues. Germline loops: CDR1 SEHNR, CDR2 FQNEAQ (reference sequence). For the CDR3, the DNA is TGTGCCAGCAGCTTCGGACTTCGAGAGACCCAGTACTTC. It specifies CASSFGLRETQYF. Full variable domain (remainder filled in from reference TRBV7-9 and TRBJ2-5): DTGVSQNPRHKITKRGQNVTFRCDPISEHNRLYWYRQTLGQGPEFLTYFQNEAQLEKSRLLSDRFSAERPKGSFSTLEIQRTEQGDSAMYLCASSFGLRETQYFGPGTRLLVL.

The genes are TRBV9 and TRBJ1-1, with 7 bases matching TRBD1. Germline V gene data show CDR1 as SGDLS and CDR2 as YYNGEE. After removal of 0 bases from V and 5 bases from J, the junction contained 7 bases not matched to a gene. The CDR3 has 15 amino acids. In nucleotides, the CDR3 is TGTGCCAGCAGCGTAGGTCCGACAGGGTTTACTGAAGCTTTCTTT. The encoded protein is CASSVGPTGFTEAFF.

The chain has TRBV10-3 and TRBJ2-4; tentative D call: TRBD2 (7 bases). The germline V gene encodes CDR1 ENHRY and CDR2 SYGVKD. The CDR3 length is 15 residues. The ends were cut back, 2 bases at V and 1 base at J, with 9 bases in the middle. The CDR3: CAISEGGAAKNIQYF. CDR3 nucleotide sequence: TGTGCCATCAGTGAGGGGGGGGCGGCCAAAAACATTCAGTACTTC.

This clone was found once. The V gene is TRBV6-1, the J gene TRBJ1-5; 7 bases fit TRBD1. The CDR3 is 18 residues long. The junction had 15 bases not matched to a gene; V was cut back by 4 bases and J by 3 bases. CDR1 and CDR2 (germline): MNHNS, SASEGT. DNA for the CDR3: TGTGCCAGCAGTGTCCTCCCCACCGGACAGGTGTTCAATCAGCCCCAGCATTTT. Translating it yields CASSVLPTGQVFNQPQHF.

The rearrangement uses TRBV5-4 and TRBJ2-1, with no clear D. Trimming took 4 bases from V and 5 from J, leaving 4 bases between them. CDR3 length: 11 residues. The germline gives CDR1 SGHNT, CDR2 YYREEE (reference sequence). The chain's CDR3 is CASSVNNEQFF. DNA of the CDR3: TGTGCCAGCAGCGTTAACAATGAGCAGTTCTTC. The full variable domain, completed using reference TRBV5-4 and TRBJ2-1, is ETGVTQSPTHLIKTRGQQVTLRCSSQSGHNTVSWYQQALGQGPQFIFQYYREEENGRGNFPPRFSGLQFPNYSSELNVNALELDDSALYLCASSVNNEQFFGPGTRLTVL.

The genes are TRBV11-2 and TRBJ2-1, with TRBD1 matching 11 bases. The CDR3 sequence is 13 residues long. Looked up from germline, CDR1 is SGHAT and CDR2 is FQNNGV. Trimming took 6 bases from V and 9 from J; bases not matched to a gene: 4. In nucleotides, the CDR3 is TGTGCCAGCAGGATAGGGACAGGGGGTGAGCAGTTCTTC. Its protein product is CASRIGTGGEQFF.

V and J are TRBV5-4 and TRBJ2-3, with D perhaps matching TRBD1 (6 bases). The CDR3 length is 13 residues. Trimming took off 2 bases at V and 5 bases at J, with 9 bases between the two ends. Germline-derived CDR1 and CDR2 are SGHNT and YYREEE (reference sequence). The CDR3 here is CASSFRGGDTQYF. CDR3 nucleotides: TGTGCCAGCAGCTTCAGGGGCGGAGATACGCAGTATTTT.

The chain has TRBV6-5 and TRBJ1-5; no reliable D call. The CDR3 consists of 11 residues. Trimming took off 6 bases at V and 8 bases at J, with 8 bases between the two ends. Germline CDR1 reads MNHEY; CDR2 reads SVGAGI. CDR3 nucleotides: TGTGCCAGCAGGATATCAGAGCCCCAGCATTTT. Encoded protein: CASRISEPQHF.

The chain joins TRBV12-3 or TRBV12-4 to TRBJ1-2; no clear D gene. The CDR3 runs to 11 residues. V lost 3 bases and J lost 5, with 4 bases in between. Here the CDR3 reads CASSFTYGYTF. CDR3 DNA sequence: TGTGCCAGCAGTTTTACTTATGGCTACACCTTC.

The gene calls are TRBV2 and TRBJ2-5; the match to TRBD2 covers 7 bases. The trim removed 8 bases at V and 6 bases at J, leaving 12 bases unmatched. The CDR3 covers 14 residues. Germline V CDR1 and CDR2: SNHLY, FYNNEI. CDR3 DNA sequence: TGTGCCAGCTATAGGGTGCGGGAGACAAAGACCCAGTACTTC. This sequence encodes CASYRVRETKTQYF.

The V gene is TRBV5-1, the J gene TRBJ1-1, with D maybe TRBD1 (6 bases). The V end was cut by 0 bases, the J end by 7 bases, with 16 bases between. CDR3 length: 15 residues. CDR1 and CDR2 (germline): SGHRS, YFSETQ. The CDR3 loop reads CASSLGSGVKGEAFF. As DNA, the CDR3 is TGCGCCAGCAGCTTGGGGTCAGGGGTTAAGGGTGAAGCTTTCTTT. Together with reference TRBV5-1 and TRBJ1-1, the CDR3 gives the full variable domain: KAGVTQTPRYLIKTRGQQVTLSCSPISGHRSVSWYQQTPGQGLQFLFEYFSETQRNKGNFPGRFSGRQFSNSRSEMNVSTLELGDSALYLCASSLGSGVKGEAFFGQGTRLTVV.

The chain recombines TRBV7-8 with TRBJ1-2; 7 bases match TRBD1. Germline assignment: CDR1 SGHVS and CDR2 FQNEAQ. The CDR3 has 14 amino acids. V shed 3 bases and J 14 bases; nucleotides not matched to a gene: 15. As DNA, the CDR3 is TGTGCCAGCAGCTTCGGCATCCCCGGGACAGACGGAACCTTC. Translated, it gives CASSFGIPGTDGTF.

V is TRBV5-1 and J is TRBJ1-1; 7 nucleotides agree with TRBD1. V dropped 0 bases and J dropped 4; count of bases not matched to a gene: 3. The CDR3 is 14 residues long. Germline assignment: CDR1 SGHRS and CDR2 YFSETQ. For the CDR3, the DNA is TGCGCCAGCAGCTTGGGTGACAGGGCCACTGAAGCTTTCTTT. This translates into CASSLGDRATEAFF.

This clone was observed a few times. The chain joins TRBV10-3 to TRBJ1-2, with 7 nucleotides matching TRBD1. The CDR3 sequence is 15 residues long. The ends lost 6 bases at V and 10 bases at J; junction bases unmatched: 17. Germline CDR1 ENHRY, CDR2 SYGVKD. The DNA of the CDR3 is TGTGCCATCAGCCCCCTCGACAGGGAGGAAGGGGTCTACACCTTC. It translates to CAISPLDREEGVYTF.